The sequence of this T cell receptor (beta chain) was determined in a study of T-cell memory formation after mild COVID-19. Constant-segment primers served in 5'RACE that generated TCR alpha and TCR beta cDNA libraries bearing sample barcodes and UMIs. TCRdb reprocessed the 5' RACE reads with MiXCR, giving one entry per CDR3 protein. This table has approximately 290,000 distinct CDR3 sequences, approximately 15% appearing once. The table lists this clonotype with a few counts. Its antigen is not identified. Study observations and caveats: Several responding clones turned up in pre-infection memory, indicating that cross-reactive memory may have taken part. A second wave expanding day 15 to 37 was CD4+-biased; contracting clones were balanced. Researchers report contracting CD4+ clones mostly in CM and EM, with CD8+ clones in EMRA.

This clonotype originated in a man younger than 35 who had mild COVID-19 (a few samples of this study predate the infection). Cell type and time point are not known. Sequencing was performed on PBMCs or a T cell subset sorted from them (not recorded which).

CDR3 coding DNA: TGTGCCAGCAGCCTGCCGGGACTAGAAGCAGGAGATACGCAGTATTTT. It translates to CASSLPGLEAGDTQYF. The gene calls are TRBV11-2 and TRBJ2-3, with TRBD2 identical over 8 bases. This CDR3 has 16 residues. V shed 5 bases, J shed 5 bases, and the junction held 12 bases outside the gene matches. CDR1 is SGHAT, CDR2 FQNNGV, per germline.